This entry lists 20 T cell receptor beta chains sequenced from one sample in a study of cytomegalovirus exposure and HLA in healthy donors. The PCR ran on 60 Vbeta and 13 Jbeta primers. Profiling relied on immunoSEQ multiplex PCR, and the TCRdb table lists in-frame clones only, not all of them. The sample includes some 160,000 clones, 68% seen only once; the top ten take about 4.5%. Sample: PBMCs. Every receptor here comes from a man aged 60-69 years in good health and CMV-seronegative.

This sequence joins TRBV30 and TRBJ2-7; 11 bases fit TRBD1. Germline CDR1 reads GTSNPN; CDR2 reads SVGIG (reference sequence). J lost 7 bases, V lost 1 base, and 6 bases had no gene match. This CDR3 has 14 residues. The DNA for the CDR3 is TGTGCCTGGAGTGAGCGGGGACAGGGGGTTGAGCAGTACTTC. This codes for CAWSERGQGVEQYF. The whole variable domain, filled in from reference TRBV30 and TRBJ2-7, reads SQTIHQWPATLVQPVGSPLSLECTVEGTSNPNLYWYRQAAGRGLQLLFYSVGIGQISSEVPQNLSASRPQDRQFILSSKKLLLSDSGFYLCAWSERGQGVEQYFGPGTRLTVT.

The rearrangement joins TRBV15 to TRBJ2-1; 8 positions match TRBD2. The CDR3 runs 15 residues. With 1 base clipped from V and 5 bases from J, the junction kept 4 bases outside the gene matches. Germline V gives CDR1 LNHNV, CDR2 YYDKDF (reference sequence). The DNA for the CDR3 is TGTGCCACCAGCAGAGGACTAGCGAAAGACAATGAGCAGTTCTTC. It encodes CATSRGLAKDNEQFF.

This clone was detected a few times. The V gene is TRBV29-1, the J gene TRBJ1-2; D is perhaps TRBD1 (6 bases). This CDR3 region has 12 residues. Germline values: CDR1 SQVTM, CDR2 ANQGSEA. Trimming pared 3 bases from V and 3 bases from J, leaving 8 bases between. This CDR3 reads CSVDTGYYGYTF. DNA of the CDR3: TGCAGCGTTGACACAGGGTACTATGGCTACACCTTC.

This chain connects TRBV7-9 to TRBJ2-7, with D uncertain. Germline CDR1 and CDR2: SEHNR and FQNEAQ (reference sequence). V was shortened by 0 bases and J by 2 bases, with 5 bases between the two germline ends. This CDR3 is built from 13 residues. This CDR3 is CASSLAQTYEQYF. The CDR3 DNA reads TGTGCCAGCAGCTTAGCACAGACCTACGAGCAGTACTTC.

The sample holds a few counts of this clone. This rearrangement joins TRBV2 to TRBJ1-1, with 7 bases identical to TRBD1. The germline CDR1 and CDR2 sequences are SNHLY and FYNNEI. The V gene end was trimmed by 11 bases and the J gene end by 0 bases; junction bases not matched to a gene: 9. CDR3 length equals 14 residues. The CDR3 nucleotides read TGTGCCGGCCAGGGGGTTTCGATGAACACTGAAGCTTTCTTT. It translates to CAGQGVSMNTEAFF.

The rearrangement joins TRBV2 to TRBJ1-2, with 9 nucleotides matching TRBD1. The germline V gene has CDR1 SNHLY and CDR2 FYNNEI. Trimming removed 2 bases from V and 3 bases from J; junction bases left unmatched: 4. This CDR3 has 15 residues. The CDR3 is CASSEPTGGYYGYTF. In DNA, the CDR3 is TGTGCCAGCAGTGAACCCACAGGGGGCTACTATGGCTACACCTTC.

V gene TRBV6-4 combines with J gene TRBJ2-1; 13 positions match TRBD2. Germline lookup yields CDR1 MRHNA and CDR2 SNTAGT. This CDR3 comprises 15 residues. V gave up 3 bases and J gave up 12 bases; unmatched junction bases: 8. CDR3 amino acids: CASSEELAGGDGQFF. The CDR3 coding sequence is TGTGCCAGCAGTGAGGAACTAGCGGGAGGGGATGGGCAGTTCTTC.

The rearrangement links TRBV18 to TRBJ1-1, with D perhaps TRBD1 (6 bases). Trimming took 2 bases from V and 1 from J, leaving 14 bases between them. Germline V gene sequence: CDR1 KGHSH, CDR2 LQKENI. The CDR3 consists of 16 residues. CDR3 region: CASSPRGGGTNTEAFF. As DNA, the CDR3 is TGTGCCAGCTCACCAAGGGGAGGGGGGACGAACACTGAAGCTTTCTTT.

The chain couples TRBV14 to TRBJ2-7, with 7 bases that match TRBD1. CDR1 and CDR2 from the germline V gene are SGHDN and FVKESK. V was clipped by 6 bases and J by 5 bases; unmatched bases: 7. The CDR3 loop spans 13 amino acids. The CDR3 DNA follows: TGTGCCAGCAGTCGCAACAGGGGAGACGAGCAGTACTTC. The encoded protein is CASSRNRGDEQYF.

This clone was seen a single time. The J gene is TRBJ2-3, the V gene TRBV6-6; no firm D call. Trimming removed 3 bases from V and 3 bases from J, with 10 bases in between. Germline V gene sequence: CDR1 MNHNY, CDR2 SVGAGI (reference sequence). The length of the CDR3 is 14 residues. The DNA for the CDR3 is TGTGCCAGCAGTTATCAAGCGTCAACAGATACGCAGTATTTT. Translation: CASSYQASTDTQYF.

The rearrangement uses TRBV18 and TRBJ2-3; D is unresolved. Trimming removed 3 bases at V and 0 bases at J, with 4 bases between. This CDR3 spans 13 amino acids. CDR1 and CDR2 (germline): KGHSH, LQKENI. The CDR3 is CASSPGSTDTQYF. CDR3 DNA sequence: TGTGCCAGCTCACCCGGTAGCACAGATACGCAGTATTTT.

This clone was detected a few times. This sequence joins TRBV27 and TRBJ1-6, with D perhaps TRBD1 (6 bases). The CDR3 is 14 amino acids. Germline CDR1 and CDR2: MNHEY and SMNVEV (reference sequence). V lost 7 bases and J lost 4, with 11 bases in between. DNA for the CDR3: TGTGCCAGCACGGAAGGGGGTTATAATTCACCCCTCCACTTT. Translated, it gives CASTEGGYNSPLHF.

This clone was counted once. The CDR3 here is CASSYETGQGGTEAFF. CDR3 nucleotides: TGTGCCAGCAGTTACGAGACGGGACAGGGGGGCACTGAAGCTTTCTTT. J is TRBJ1-1 and V is TRBV6-8, with 11 nucleotides matching TRBD1. The V gene end was trimmed by 2 bases and the J gene end by 4 bases; junction bases not matched to a gene: 6. This CDR3 comprises 16 residues. Looked up from germline, CDR1 is MNHGY and CDR2 is SAAAGT.

In nucleotides, the CDR3 is TGTGCCACTTACGACAGGGGGGGTCCCTACGAGCAGTACTTC. It translates to CATYDRGGPYEQYF. This chain links TRBV6-6 with TRBJ2-7; 9 positions match TRBD1. The CDR3 runs to 14 residues. Germline values: CDR1 MNHNY, CDR2 SVGAGI (reference sequence). V shed 10 bases and J 2 bases; nucleotides not matched to a gene: 9.

This clone showed up just a few times. The rearrangement joins TRBV27 to TRBJ1-1; 7 nucleotides line up with TRBD1. V shed 4 bases and J 2 bases; nucleotides not matched to a gene: 1. CDR1 MNHEY and CDR2 SMNVEV come from the germline V gene (reference sequence). The CDR3 has 13 amino acids. The CDR3 DNA reads TGTGCCAGCAGTTGGGACAGAAACACTGAAGCTTTCTTT. Protein product: CASSWDRNTEAFF.

In this sample, this clone turned up once. This chain joins TRBV27 and TRBJ2-2; a weak D match, TRBD1 (5 bases). There are 17 residues in the CDR3. Trimming left V 5 bases short and J 2 bases short, with 18 bases between. Germline V gives CDR1 MNHEY, CDR2 SMNVEV (reference sequence). The CDR3 region is CASSIISLGANTGELFF. The CDR3 DNA is TGTGCCAGCAGTATTATCTCCCTAGGGGCAAACACCGGGGAGCTGTTTTTT.

This chain uses TRBV27 with TRBJ1-1; D remains ambiguous. CDR3 size: 13 residues. V lost 5 bases to trimming and J lost 3 bases, with 10 bases between them. Germline V gene sequence: CDR1 MNHEY, CDR2 SMNVEV (reference sequence). CDR3 coding DNA: TGTGCCAGCAGTCCCTCAGAGGACACTGAAGCTTTCTTT. This codes for CASSPSEDTEAFF.

The V gene is TRBV5-1, the J gene TRBJ2-7; 7 nucleotides match TRBD1. The V gene's germline CDR1 is SGHRS and CDR2 YFSETQ. J was trimmed by 8 bases and V by 4 bases; bases with no gene match: 3. The CDR3 consists of 11 residues. CDR3 nucleotide sequence: TGCGCCAGCAGCCTGACAGGGCAGCAGTACTTC. Translating it yields CASSLTGQQYF.

CDR3 sequence: CASSLPPGQGKWTEAFF. In nucleotides, the CDR3 is TGTGCCAGCAGTCTACCTCCGGGACAGGGGAAATGGACTGAAGCTTTCTTT. The chain recombines TRBV28 with TRBJ1-1, with TRBD1 identical over 10 bases. Germline V CDR1 and CDR2: MDHEN, SYDVKM. CDR3 length equals 17 residues. V shed 5 bases, J shed 5 bases, and the junction held 14 bases outside the gene matches.

This chain links TRBV7-2 with TRBJ2-1, with TRBD2 matching 11 bases. Germline CDR1 is SGHTA and CDR2 is FQGNSA. Trimming cost V 3 bases and J 4 bases; bases outside gene matches: 2. There are 15 residues in the CDR3. CDR3 DNA: TGTGCCAGCAGCTTGACTAGCGGGACATACAATGAGCAGTTCTTC. Residues: CASSLTSGTYNEQFF.